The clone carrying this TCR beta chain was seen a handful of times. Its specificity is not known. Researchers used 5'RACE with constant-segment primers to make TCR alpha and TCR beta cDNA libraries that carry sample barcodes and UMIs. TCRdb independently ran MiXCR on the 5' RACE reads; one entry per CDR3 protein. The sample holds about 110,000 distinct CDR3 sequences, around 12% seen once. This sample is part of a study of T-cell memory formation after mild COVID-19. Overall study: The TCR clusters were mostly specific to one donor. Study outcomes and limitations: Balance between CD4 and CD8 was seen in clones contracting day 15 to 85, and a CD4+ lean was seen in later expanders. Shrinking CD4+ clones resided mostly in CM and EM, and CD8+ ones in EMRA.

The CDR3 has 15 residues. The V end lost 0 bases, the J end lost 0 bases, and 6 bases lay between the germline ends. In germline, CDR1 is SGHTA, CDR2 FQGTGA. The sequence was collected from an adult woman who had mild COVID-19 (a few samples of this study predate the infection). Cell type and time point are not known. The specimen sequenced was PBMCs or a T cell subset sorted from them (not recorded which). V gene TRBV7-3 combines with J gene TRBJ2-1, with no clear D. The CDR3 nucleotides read TGTGCCAGCAGCTTAACGGGCGGCTCCTACAATGAGCAGTTCTTC. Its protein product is CASSLTGGSYNEQFF.